This record concerns one T cell receptor beta chain sequence. What it recognizes is unknown. The protocol was immunoSEQ multiplex PCR, while the TCRdb copy is restricted to in-frame clones and leaves out a portion. This table has under 150,000 clones, around 89% appearing once. The entry originates in a study of T cell responses to AZD1222 COVID-19 vaccine. Germline V lookup: CDR1 LNHDA, CDR2 SQIVND (reference sequence). The CDR3 runs 14 residues. V was pared by 7 bases and J by 3 bases, with 13 bases between. Findings of the study overall: Repertoire samples came only from after the peak T cell response. The breadth and depth of Spike-specific TCRs increased once two AZD1222 doses had been given.

The starting material was peripheral blood, obtained on day 0 of MenACWY control vaccination. The rearrangement uses TRBV19 and TRBJ1-5, with D possibly being TRBD1 (5 bases). The receptor was isolated from an adult in good health. The chain's CDR3 is CASMTRGSNQPQHF. The CDR3, as DNA: TGTGCCAGTATGACCCGGGGCTCCAATCAGCCCCAGCATTTT.